These T cell receptor beta chains were read from a single sample in a study of blood T cell repertoires in COVID-19. Sequencing used immunoSEQ multiplex PCR; TCRdb keeps in-frame clones, though not all of them. The sample records roughly 400,000 clones, approximately 91% being singletons. Sequencing was done on a sample of PBMCs or T cells enriched from blood (not recorded which). All receptors derive from a young woman who had been exposed to COVID-19. CDR3s include the opening cysteine and the closing phenylalanine or tryptophan. A D gene is named only where the DNA matches it firmly. Clone size, where shown, is once, few, many, or a class for clones that have expanded.

clone size: .; V gene: TRBV18; J gene: TRBJ2-3; D gene: .; CDR3 protein: CASSPAGADTQYF; CDR3 DNA: TGTGCCAGCTCACCAGCAGGGGCAGATACGCAGTATTTT
clone size: .; V gene: TRBV29-1; J gene: TRBJ2-3; D gene: TRBD2; CDR3 protein: CSVDAAGAGDTQYF; CDR3 DNA: TGCAGCGTTGACGCAGCGGGAGCGGGGGATACGCAGTATTTT
clone size: .; V gene: TRBV7-9; J gene: TRBJ2-5; D gene: .; CDR3 protein: CASSYVVQQETQYF; CDR3 DNA: TGTGCCAGCAGCTACGTGGTGCAGCAAGAGACCCAGTACTTC
clone size: .; V gene: TRBV14; J gene: TRBJ1-1; D gene: .; CDR3 protein: CASSSDSYTEAFF; CDR3 DNA: TGTGCCAGCAGCTCGGACAGTTACACTGAAGCTTTCTTT
clone size: .; V gene: TRBV15; J gene: TRBJ2-7; D gene: .; CDR3 protein: CATSRRKTGRYEQYF; CDR3 DNA: TGTGCCACCAGCAGACGAAAGACAGGGAGGTACGAGCAGTACTTC
clone size: .; V gene: TRBV7-2; J gene: TRBJ2-7; D gene: TRBD2; CDR3 protein: CASSFAGVGEQYF; CDR3 DNA: TGTGCCAGCAGCTTCGCGGGAGTGGGGGAGCAGTACTTC
clone size: .; V gene: TRBV24-1; J gene: TRBJ2-7; D gene: TRBD1; CDR3 protein: CATSDPRTGSRVYEQYF; CDR3 DNA: TGTGCCACCAGTGATCCCCGGACAGGTTCGAGAGTTTACGAGCAGTACTTC
clone size: .; V gene: TRBV7-2; J gene: TRBJ1-1; D gene: .; CDR3 protein: CASSLNGGMNTEAFF; CDR3 DNA: TGTGCCAGCAGCTTAAATGGGGGGATGAACACTGAAGCTTTCTTT
clone size: .; V gene: TRBV18; J gene: TRBJ1-1; D gene: .; CDR3 protein: CASSPQRGRPNTEAFF; CDR3 DNA: TGTGCCAGCTCACCACAAAGGGGAAGGCCGAACACTGAAGCTTTCTTT
clone size: .; V gene: TRBV9; J gene: TRBJ1-2; D gene: .; CDR3 protein: CASTPRGGGGYGYTF; CDR3 DNA: TGTGCCAGCACCCCGAGGGGGGGCGGGGGCTATGGCTACACCTTC
clone size: .; V gene: TRBV28; J gene: TRBJ1-4; D gene: .; CDR3 protein: CASSLGGSKNEKLFF; CDR3 DNA: TGTGCCAGCAGTTTAGGGGGGAGTAAGAATGAAAAACTGTTTTTT
clone size: .; V gene: TRBV11-2; J gene: TRBJ2-7; D gene: .; CDR3 protein: CASSLGLGDLFSYEQYF; CDR3 DNA: TGTGCCAGCAGCTTAGGACTAGGCGATCTATTCTCCTACGAGCAGTACTTC
clone size: .; V gene: TRBV19; J gene: TRBJ2-7; D gene: TRBD2; CDR3 protein: CASSKTSGAYEQYF; CDR3 DNA: TGTGCCAGTAGTAAGACTAGCGGGGCCTACGAGCAGTACTTC
clone size: .; V gene: TRBV27; J gene: TRBJ2-7; D gene: TRBD2; CDR3 protein: CASSGTSGYEQYF; CDR3 DNA: TGTGCCAGCAGTGGGACTAGCGGCTACGAGCAGTACTTC
clone size: .; V gene: TRBV28; J gene: TRBJ1-2; D gene: TRBD1; CDR3 protein: CASSPRDRVLGYTF; CDR3 DNA: TGTGCCAGCAGTCCTCGGGACAGGGTCCTTGGCTACACCTTC
clone size: many; V gene: TRBV12-3/TRBV12-4; J gene: TRBJ1-1; D gene: TRBD1; CDR3 protein: CASSLGDREAFF; CDR3 DNA: TGTGCCAGCAGTTTAGGGGACAGGGAAGCTTTCTTT
clone size: .; V gene: TRBV27; J gene: TRBJ1-5; D gene: .; CDR3 protein: CASSTDRINQPQHF; CDR3 DNA: TGTGCCAGCAGTACCGACAGAATCAATCAGCCCCAGCATTTT
clone size: .; V gene: TRBV12-3/TRBV12-4; J gene: TRBJ1-1; D gene: .; CDR3 protein: CASSRTAYTEAFF; CDR3 DNA: TGTGCCAGCAGCCGGACAGCCTACACTGAAGCTTTCTTT
clone size: once; V gene: TRBV4-2; J gene: TRBJ2-7; D gene: TRBD2; CDR3 protein: CASSQVHPGLAGGLPYEQYF; CDR3 DNA: TGTGCCAGCAGCCAAGTCCATCCGGGACTAGCGGGCGGATTACCCTACGAGCAGTACTTC
clone size: once; V gene: TRBV3-1/TRBV3-2; J gene: TRBJ2-2; D gene: TRBD2; CDR3 protein: CASSPGTSSTGELFF; CDR3 DNA: TGTGCCAGCAGCCCCGGGACTAGTAGCACCGGGGAGCTGTTTTTT
clone size: once; V gene: TRBV7-9; J gene: TRBJ2-7; D gene: TRBD1; CDR3 protein: CASSSGQDISYEQYF; CDR3 DNA: TGTGCCAGCAGCTCTGGACAGGACATATCCTACGAGCAGTACTTC
clone size: .; V gene: TRBV19; J gene: TRBJ1-5; D gene: .; CDR3 protein: CASSTIDSLNQPQHF; CDR3 DNA: TGTGCCAGTAGTACCATCGACAGCCTTAATCAGCCCCAGCATTTT
clone size: once; V gene: TRBV4-1; J gene: TRBJ2-7; D gene: .; CDR3 protein: CASSQGLRTATYEQYF; CDR3 DNA: TGCGCCAGCAGCCAGGGATTAAGGACAGCTACCTACGAGCAGTACTTC
clone size: .; V gene: TRBV2; J gene: TRBJ1-5; D gene: .; CDR3 protein: CASSKGGGYNQPQHF; CDR3 DNA: TGTGCCAGCAGTAAGGGAGGCGGGTACAATCAGCCCCAGCATTTT
clone size: .; V gene: TRBV3-1/TRBV3-2; J gene: TRBJ1-3; D gene: TRBD1; CDR3 protein: CASSTRTGGYSGNTIYF; CDR3 DNA: TGTGCCAGCAGCACCCGGACAGGGGGATACTCTGGAAACACCATATATTTT
clone size: .; V gene: TRBV23-1; J gene: TRBJ2-7; D gene: TRBD1; CDR3 protein: CASSPWDRGFYEQYF; CDR3 DNA: TGCGCCAGCAGTCCTTGGGACAGGGGGTTCTACGAGCAGTACTTC
clone size: .; V gene: TRBV5-1; J gene: TRBJ2-7; D gene: .; CDR3 protein: CASSFGSSYEQYF; CDR3 DNA: TGCGCCAGCAGCTTCGGGAGTTCCTACGAGCAGTACTTC
clone size: .; V gene: TRBV19; J gene: TRBJ1-2; D gene: TRBD1; CDR3 protein: CASSISTGVDGYTF; CDR3 DNA: TGTGCCAGTAGTATTTCAACAGGGGTGGACGGCTACACCTTC
clone size: .; V gene: TRBV3-1/TRBV3-2; J gene: TRBJ1-5; D gene: TRBD1; CDR3 protein: CASSLQGAPNQPQHF; CDR3 DNA: TGTGCCAGCAGCCTGCAGGGGGCCCCCAATCAGCCCCAGCATTTT
clone size: .; V gene: TRBV5-1; J gene: TRBJ2-5; D gene: .; CDR3 protein: CASSLLVQETQYF; CDR3 DNA: TGCGCCAGCAGCTTACTAGTACAAGAGACCCAGTACTTC
clone size: .; V gene: TRBV6-5; J gene: TRBJ2-7; D gene: TRBD1; CDR3 protein: CASRDRGLFSYEQYF; CDR3 DNA: TGTGCCAGCAGGGACAGGGGGTTATTCTCCTACGAGCAGTACTTC
clone size: .; V gene: TRBV28; J gene: TRBJ1-4; D gene: .; CDR3 protein: CAVAVQLNEKLFF; CDR3 DNA: TGTGCCGTCGCGGTCCAGCTGAATGAAAAACTGTTTTTT
clone size: .; V gene: TRBV6-5; J gene: TRBJ1-6; D gene: .; CDR3 protein: CASSYLADSPLHF; CDR3 DNA: TGTGCCAGCAGTTACTTAGCGGACTCACCCCTCCACTTT
clone size: .; V gene: TRBV11-3; J gene: TRBJ2-7; D gene: .; CDR3 protein: CASSSDRSSYEQYF; CDR3 DNA: TGTGCCAGCAGCTCAGACAGATCCTCCTACGAGCAGTACTTC
clone size: .; V gene: TRBV11-2; J gene: TRBJ2-7; D gene: TRBD2; CDR3 protein: CASSSRSGASYEQYF; CDR3 DNA: TGTGCCAGCAGCTCTCGTAGCGGGGCCTCCTACGAGCAGTACTTC
clone size: .; V gene: TRBV7-7; J gene: TRBJ2-1; D gene: .; CDR3 protein: CASSLAPSSYNEQFF; CDR3 DNA: TGTGCTAGCAGCTTAGCCCCCAGCTCCTACAATGAGCAGTTCTTC
clone size: .; V gene: TRBV28; J gene: TRBJ2-6; D gene: .; CDR3 protein: CASRRSGANVLTF; CDR3 DNA: TGTGCCAGCAGACGGTCTGGGGCCAACGTCCTGACTTTC